This TCR beta chain stems from a study of blood T cell repertoires in COVID-19. Study as a whole: The United States, Italy and Spain provided the acute and convalescent COVID-19 samples.

The participants were between roughly 18 and 100 years old and came from about two dozen US areas. Symptom resolution, clearance, or two negative PCRs marked donors in Cohort 3 as recovered. In the study's own analysis: Reference gene primers were amplified, and this amplification served to estimate nucleated cell counts. Produced via immunoSEQ multiplex PCR; TCRdb's table is partial and in-frame only. The V and J calls and clone size are taken from that table; D and trimming were inferred from the DNA. The sample carries just over 150,000 clones, around nine tenths recorded once. Germline V gene sequence: CDR1 KGHSH, CDR2 LQKENI. V lost 3 bases, J lost 4 bases, and 21 bases lay in between. The CDR3 runs 17 residues. The sample holds one count of this clone.

The sequenced sample consisted of PBMCs or T cells enriched from blood (not recorded which). The rearrangement joins TRBV18 to TRBJ2-5; possible D gene TRBD2, 6 bases. The receptor was derived from a woman aged 45-65 years who had recovered from COVID-19. As DNA, the CDR3 is TGTGCCAGCTCACCCCGGTATGGGGGGTCCAAAAGAGAGACCCAGTACTTC. Its translation: CASSPRYGGSKRETQYF. Full variable domain (remainder filled in from reference TRBV18 and TRBJ2-5): NAGVMQNPRHLVRRRGQEARLRCSPMKGHSHVYWYRQLPEEGLKFMVYLQKENIIDESGMPKERFSAEFPKEGPSILRIQQVVRGDSAAYFCASSPRYGGSKRETQYFGPGTRLLVL.